The 18 T cell receptor beta chains below were found in one sample sequenced in a study of T cell changes during pregnancy in multiple sclerosis. Clones were sequenced by immunoSEQ multiplex PCR, and TCRdb holds only the in-frame ones, with some missing. The repertoire holds 65,000 to 90,000 clones, with 92% as singletons. This material consisted of peripheral blood, taken in the third trimester of pregnancy. These receptors were collected from a female donor in good health, enrolled as a control in a pregnancy study.

This chain links TRBV14 with TRBJ2-1, with D perhaps TRBD2 (7 bases). CDR3 length: 16 residues. In germline, CDR1 is SGHDN, CDR2 FVKESK. Trimming stripped 4 bases from V and 5 bases from J, with 18 bases between. CDR3 nucleotides: TGTGCCAGCAGCCTCCCAGGGGCGGGAGTGAACAATGAGCAGTTCTTC. This translates into CASSLPGAGVNNEQFF.

V is TRBV29-1 and J is TRBJ2-3; D not certain. V was trimmed by 8 bases and J by 0 bases, leaving 18 bases between them. The CDR3 length is 15 residues. Germline CDR1 and CDR2: SQVTM and ANQGSEA. This CDR3 is CSHASRNLSTDTQYF. The CDR3 nucleotides are TGCAGCCACGCCTCGAGGAACCTTAGCACAGATACGCAGTATTTT.

This clone was seen once. The J gene is TRBJ2-7, the V gene TRBV30; D remains ambiguous. The CDR3 totals 12 residues. V was cut by 2 bases and J by 6 bases, with 11 bases left in between. Germline V lookup: CDR1 GTSNPN, CDR2 SVGIG (reference sequence). As DNA, the CDR3 is TGTGCCTGGAGTTACACGTCTCTCGAGCAGTACTTC. Translation: CAWSYTSLEQYF. Full variable domain (missing parts from reference TRBV30 and TRBJ2-7): SQTIHQWPATLVQPVGSPLSLECTVEGTSNPNLYWYRQAAGRGLQLLFYSVGIGQISSEVPQNLSASRPQDRQFILSSKKLLLSDSGFYLCAWSYTSLEQYFGPGTRLTVT.

The chain has TRBV5-1 and TRBJ1-5, with D unresolved. Germline V gives CDR1 SGHRS, CDR2 YFSETQ. The CDR3 contains 13 residues. Trimming removed 0 bases at V and 5 bases at J, with 6 bases between. The CDR3 nucleotides are TGCGCCAGCAGCTTGGAGCGGGATCAGCCCCAGCATTTT. As protein: CASSLERDQPQHF.

This chain joins TRBV18 and TRBJ2-7; perhaps TRBD2 as D (5 bases). Germline values: CDR1 KGHSH, CDR2 LQKENI. V was trimmed by 5 bases and J by 0 bases, leaving 14 bases between them. The CDR3 extends over 15 amino acids. CDR3 nucleotide sequence: TGTGCCAGCTCATTTACTAGGGCTAACTCCTACGAGCAGTACTTC. Protein product: CASSFTRANSYEQYF.

J is TRBJ1-4 and V is TRBV5-8; D is uncertain. The V end lost 3 bases, the J end lost 5 bases, and 8 bases lay between the germline ends. The germline V gene encodes CDR1 SGHTS and CDR2 YDEGEE. This CDR3 has 13 amino acids. The CDR3 DNA sequence: TGTGCCAGCAGCTGGTGGGAGAATGAAAAACTGTTTTTT. Translating it yields CASSWWENEKLFF. Based on the CDR3 plus reference TRBV5-8 and TRBJ1-4, the full variable domain is EAGVTQSPTHLIKTRGQQATLRCSPISGHTSVYWYQQALGLGLQFLLWYDEGEERNRGNFPPRFSGRQFPNYSSELNVNALELEDSALYLCASSWWENEKLFFGSGTQLSVL.

The gene calls are TRBV5-4 and TRBJ1-2; 8 bases fit TRBD1. Germline V gives CDR1 SGHNT, CDR2 YYREEE (reference sequence). After removal of 3 bases from V and 2 bases from J, the junction contained 6 bases not matched to a gene. This CDR3 is 15 amino acids long. The CDR3 sequence: CASSYPGQVNYGYTF. The CDR3 DNA follows: TGTGCCAGCAGCTACCCGGGACAGGTGAACTATGGCTACACCTTC.

This clone was detected only once. The chain uses TRBV2 and TRBJ2-7; 7 bases match TRBD1. The germline V gene has CDR1 SNHLY and CDR2 FYNNEI. V gave up 5 bases and J gave up 5 bases; unmatched junction bases: 6. The CDR3 totals 13 residues. For the CDR3, the DNA is TGTGCCAGCAGTAAGGACAGGCTCCACGAGCAGTACTTC. Translated, it gives CASSKDRLHEQYF.

This clone appeared once. J is TRBJ1-4 and V is TRBV10-3, with 9 nucleotides matching TRBD1. This CDR3 is 13 amino acids long. V shed 10 bases and J 3 bases; nucleotides not matched to a gene: 3. CDR1 and CDR2 from the germline V gene are ENHRY and SYGVKD. The CDR3 coding sequence is TGTGCCACTACAGGGGGCCCTAATGAAAAACTGTTTTTT. It translates to CATTGGPNEKLFF.

The J gene is TRBJ1-6, the V gene TRBV27; TRBD1 matches 7 bases. The V gene's germline CDR1 is MNHEY and CDR2 SMNVEV (reference sequence). There are 12 residues in the CDR3. V shed 5 bases, J shed 13 bases, and the junction held 5 bases outside the gene matches. The CDR3 nucleotides read TGTGCCAGCAGTGAAGGGGGCTCCCCCCTCCACTTT. Its protein product is CASSEGGSPLHF.

This chain connects TRBV2 to TRBJ1-2; possibly TRBD1 for D (6 bases). Germline V gene data show CDR1 as SNHLY and CDR2 as FYNNEI. The CDR3 runs to 13 residues. Between the trimmed V and J ends, which lost 6 bases and 2 bases, there was a span of 10 bases. CDR3 protein: CASSRTENYGYTF. The CDR3 region has the DNA TGTGCCAGCAGCCGGACAGAGAACTATGGCTACACCTTC. The full variable domain, rest sourced from reference TRBV2 and TRBJ1-2, is EPEVTQTPSHQVTQMGQEVILRCVPISNHLYFYWYRQILGQKVEFLVSFYNNEISEKSEIFDDQFSVERPDGSNFTLKIRSTKLEDSAMYFCASSRTENYGYTFGSGTRLTVV.

V usage is TRBV2 and J usage is TRBJ2-7, with TRBD2 matching 15 bases. The germline V gene has CDR1 SNHLY and CDR2 FYNNEI. V gave up 6 bases and J gave up 7 bases; unmatched junction bases: 10. The CDR3 runs 16 residues. In DNA form, the CDR3 reads TGTGCCAGCAGCCGATCCGGGACTAGCGGGAGGTATGAGCAGTACTTC. Translating it yields CASSRSGTSGRYEQYF.

The chain recombines TRBV28 with TRBJ1-4; a weak D match, TRBD1 (5 bases). The CDR3 has 14 amino acids. CDR1 and CDR2 from the germline V gene are MDHEN and SYDVKM. V lost 3 bases and J lost 7, with 12 bases in between. Written as DNA, the CDR3 is TGTGCCAGCAGTTTCAGGGTCGGTGGTGAAAAACTGTTTTTT. It translates to CASSFRVGGEKLFF.

Concerning this clone: Relative to the germline gene, one junction end is altered; a read error may explain this. The chain carries TRBV4-3 and TRBJ1-2, with TRBD1 matching over 7 bases. CDR1 and CDR2 (germline): LGHNA, YSLEER. This CDR3 has 17 amino acids. The CDR3 protein is CASSQEFSYRGPYGYTF. The CDR3 region has the DNA TGCGCCAGCAGTCAAGAGTTCTCTTATAGGGGGCCCTATGGCTACACCTTC.

This chain links TRBV13 with TRBJ2-1; D may be TRBD2 (6 bases). This CDR3 is 11 amino acids long. CDR1 PRHDT and CDR2 FYEKMQ come from the germline V gene (reference sequence). The V end lost 3 bases, the J end lost 11 bases, and 8 bases lay between the germline ends. As DNA, the CDR3 is TGTGCCAGCAGCTTCGGGACTCAGCAGTTCTTC. This sequence encodes CASSFGTQQFF.

The CDR3: CASRPRTGRGYGYTF. The DNA for the CDR3 is TGTGCCAGCAGACCCAGGACAGGGAGGGGCTATGGCTACACCTTC. This chain links TRBV6-8 with TRBJ1-2; TRBD1 matches at 8 bases. Germline assignment: CDR1 MNHGY and CDR2 SAAAGT. CDR3 size: 15 residues. After removal of 6 bases from V and 4 bases from J, the junction contained 10 bases not matched to a gene.

This sequence joins TRBV10-3 and TRBJ2-2, with 8 positions matching TRBD1. Germline V gene lookup returns CDR1 ENHRY and CDR2 SYGVKD. V gave up 2 bases and J gave up 10 bases; unmatched junction bases: 12. The CDR3 consists of 16 residues. The CDR3 sequence is CAISEPRTGYRSELFF. DNA of the CDR3: TGTGCCATCAGTGAGCCGCGGACAGGGTACCGTTCGGAGCTGTTTTTT.

This clone was picked up a small number of times. The chain couples TRBV28 to TRBJ1-5; D possibly corresponds to TRBD1 (5 bases). V was clipped by 7 bases and J by 0 bases, with 16 bases between them. CDR1 and CDR2 from the germline V gene are MDHEN and SYDVKM. The CDR3 sequence is 16 residues long. As DNA, the CDR3 is TGTGCCAGCATTCTGGGGGGGATGGGTAGCAATCAGCCCCAGCATTTT. Its translation is CASILGGMGSNQPQHF.